This is a list of T cell receptor beta chains from one sample in a study of blood T cell repertoires in COVID-19. Repertoires were generated with immunoSEQ multiplex PCR, while TCRdb's copy carries only in-frame clones and drops some. The sample lists fewer than 250,000 clones, around 84% occurring once. Sequences were obtained from peripheral blood. The source of these receptors is a woman of 80 years or more with COVID-19, enrolled during active disease. The CDR3 runs from the conserved cysteine through the conserved F or W. A D gene is named only where the DNA matches it firmly. Expanded clones are given a class, and other clones once, few, many or no size at all.

j_call | v_call | d_call | cdr3_length | clone_size | cdr3_nt | cdr3_aa
TRBJ1-5 | TRBV28 | NA | 13 | NA | TGTGCCAGCAGTTTACAGGACAATCAGCCCCAGCATTTT | CASSLQDNQPQHF
TRBJ1-2 | TRBV18 | NA | 13 | NA | TGTGCCAGCTCACCCGAGCCTGTCTATGGCTACACCTTC | CASSPEPVYGYTF
TRBJ1-2 | TRBV18 | TRBD1 | 14 | NA | TGTGCCAGCTCACCAGTAACAGGGGACTATGGCTACACCTTC | CASSPVTGDYGYTF
TRBJ2-5 | TRBV19 | TRBD1 | 15 | NA | TGTGCCAGTAGTTCCCATCGACAGGGTGGAGAGACCCAGTACTTC | CASSSHRQGGETQYF
TRBJ2-1 | TRBV5-1 | TRBD2 | 14 | NA | TGCGCCAGCAGCCCCGGGACTAACTACAATGAGCAGTTCTTC | CASSPGTNYNEQFF
TRBJ2-3 | TRBV4-2 | NA | 13 | NA | TGTGCCAGTTCCGGGGTCGGCACAGATACGCAGTATTTT | CASSGVGTDTQYF
TRBJ1-2 | TRBV19 | NA | 14 | NA | TGTGCCAGTAGTACCTCAGGGGTATTCTATGGCTACACCTTC | CASSTSGVFYGYTF
TRBJ1-4 | TRBV3-1/TRBV3-2 | TRBD1 | 17 | once | TGTGCCAGCAGCTCATCCGCCCAGACAGGGTCGGGTGAAAAACTGTTTTTT | CASSSSAQTGSGEKLFF
TRBJ1-5 | TRBV11-1 | NA | 14 | NA | TGTGCCAGCAGCTTAGGAGGTAGCGGTCAGCCCCAGCATTTT | CASSLGGSGQPQHF
TRBJ2-2 | TRBV10-3 | TRBD2 | 18 | NA | TGTGCCACCAGAGACCGACTAGCGGGGGGGGCGAACACCGGGGAGCTGTTTTTT | CATRDRLAGGANTGELFF
TRBJ2-1 | TRBV5-1 | TRBD1 | 16 | once | TGCGCCAGCAGCTTGGCCGACAGGGCTAGCACAAATGAGCAGTTCTTC | CASSLADRASTNEQFF
TRBJ2-2 | TRBV28 | TRBD1 | 16 | NA | TGTGCCAGCAGTTTCTCCGGGACAGCAAACACCGGGGAGCTGTTTTTT | CASSFSGTANTGELFF
TRBJ1-3 | TRBV19 | TRBD1 | 14 | NA | TGTGCCAGTAGGACAGGGGGAGCTGGAAACACCATATATTTT | CASRTGGAGNTIYF
TRBJ1-4 | TRBV7-9 | NA | 13 | NA | TGTGCCAGCAGCTCACCCTTGACAGAAAAACTGTTTTTT | CASSSPLTEKLFF
TRBJ1-1 | TRBV12-3/TRBV12-4 | NA | 13 | NA | TGTGCCAGCACCAATCACATGAACACTGAAGCTTTCTTT | CASTNHMNTEAFF
TRBJ1-5 | TRBV10-3 | NA | 15 | NA | TGTGCCATCAGTGAGGGGGGCGGACGCAATCAGCCCCAGCATTTT | CAISEGGGRNQPQHF
TRBJ1-2 | TRBV25-1 | TRBD1 | 17 | NA | TGTGCCAGCAGTGAATATAAGACAGGGACCATCGAGCATGGCTACACCTTC | CASSEYKTGTIEHGYTF
TRBJ1-2 | TRBV10-3 | NA | 12 | NA | TGTGCCATCAGCGCTGGGGGGGATGGCTACACCTTC | CAISAGGDGYTF
TRBJ2-2 | TRBV24-1 | NA | 16 | few | TGTGCCACCAGTGACCCGCCCGGGGTAAACACCGGGGAGCTGTTTTTT | CATSDPPGVNTGELFF
TRBJ1-5 | TRBV6-6 | NA | 13 | few | TGTGCCAGCAGTTACTCCGGTGTGGAGCCCCAGCATTTT | CASSYSGVEPQHF
TRBJ1-2 | TRBV5-8 | NA | 14 | NA | TGTGCCAGCAGCTTTCGTAGCCAACCCTATGGCTACACCTTC | CASSFRSQPYGYTF
TRBJ1-2 | TRBV19 | TRBD1 | 14 | once | TGTGCCAGTAGTCCACCGGGACAGGGATATGGCTACACCTTC | CASSPPGQGYGYTF
TRBJ2-1 | TRBV7-3 | TRBD2 | 15 | NA | TGTGCCAGCGGCCGGACTAGCGGGGGGAACAATGAGCAGTTCTTC | CASGRTSGGNNEQFF
TRBJ1-6 | TRBV6-5 | TRBD1 | 15 | NA | TGTGCCAGCAGCCTTGGGGGACAGGTTAATTCACCCCTCCACTTT | CASSLGGQVNSPLHF
TRBJ2-3 | TRBV2 | TRBD2 | 15 | once | TGTGCCAGCACCCAAGATGGCGGGGGGCCAGATACGCAGTATTTT | CASTQDGGGPDTQYF
TRBJ2-4 | TRBV28 | TRBD1 | 14 | NA | TGTGCCAGCTGGACAGGGGGTGGCAAAAACATTCAGTACTTC | CASWTGGGKNIQYF
TRBJ2-2 | TRBV7-9 | TRBD1 | 15 | NA | TGTGCCAGCAGGCCGGGACAGGGGGCAGTCGGGGAGCTGTTTTTT | CASRPGQGAVGELFF